This T cell receptor beta chain originates from a study of T cell responses to AZD1222 COVID-19 vaccine. The protocol was immunoSEQ multiplex PCR, while the TCRdb copy is restricted to in-frame clones and leaves out a portion. The sample lists roughly 70,000 clones, about 89% occurring once. The CDR3 spans 14 residues. The germline V gene has CDR1 PRHDT and CDR2 FYEKMQ (reference sequence). V lost 5 bases and J lost 3; bases outside the gene matches: 3. The clonotype comes from an adult who received the MenACWY meningococcal vaccine as a control. The sample here was peripheral blood, taken 28 days after the second dose of the MenACWY control vaccine. V gene TRBV13 combines with J gene TRBJ1-5, with 8 bases aligning to TRBD1. CDR3 residues: CASSVGQVNQPQHF. CDR3 DNA sequence: TGTGCCAGCAGCGTGGGACAGGTCAATCAGCCCCAGCATTTT.